Below are 24 T cell receptor beta chains sequenced from a single sample in a study of early T cells in non-severe SARS-CoV-2 infection. TCRdb called the 5' RACE reads again in MiXCR, with one record for every CDR3 protein. The sample consists of 75,000 to 95,000 distinct CDR3 sequences, approximately 17% of them appearing once. The source material was whole blood, sampled at baseline. These receptors were obtained from an adult who was a healthcare worker with PCR-confirmed SARS-CoV-2 infection or an uninfected control (not recorded which).

Only a few counts were recorded for this clonotype. V usage is TRBV7-2 and J usage is TRBJ2-4; unclear D gene. The CDR3 length is 16 residues. Trimming took off 0 bases at V and 3 bases at J, with 12 bases between the two ends. Germline V gene lookup returns CDR1 SGHTA and CDR2 FQGNSA. The CDR3 sequence is CASSLAGMGNKNIQYF. In nucleotides, the CDR3 is TGTGCCAGCAGCTTAGCAGGGATGGGTAACAAAAACATTCAGTACTTC.

Regarding this clonotype: The junction shows a germline mismatch at one end, possibly a read error. The chain combines TRBV7-9 with TRBJ1-1; weak D call: TRBD1 (5 bases). In germline, CDR1 is SEHNR, CDR2 FQNEAQ (reference sequence). The CDR3 has 14 amino acids. This CDR3 reads CVSSFRESGTEAFF. The CDR3 bases are TGTGTCAGCAGCTTCAGGGAATCTGGCACTGAAGCTTTCTTT.

In this sample, this clonotype turned up many times. The genes are TRBV28 and TRBJ1-1, with D tentatively TRBD1 (6 bases). V shed 6 bases and J shed 1 base, with 21 bases lying between them. Per the germline V gene, CDR1 is MDHEN and CDR2 is SYDVKM. This CDR3 contains 17 residues. The CDR3 is CASRHLTGTSPNTEAFF. CDR3 DNA sequence: TGTGCCAGCAGGCATCTAACCGGGACAAGTCCGAACACTGAAGCTTTCTTT. Full variable domain (rest looked up from reference TRBV28 and TRBJ1-1): DVKVTQSSRYLVKRTGEKVFLECVQDMDHENMFWYRQDPGLGLRLIYFSYDVKMKEKGDIPEGYSVSREKKERFSLILESASTNQTSMYLCASRHLTGTSPNTEAFFGQGTRLTVV.

This clonotype has only a few counts. The chain is built from TRBV7-8 and TRBJ2-1; D is undetermined. This CDR3 has 14 residues. Germline lookup yields CDR1 SGHVS and CDR2 FQNEAQ. Trimming took off 5 bases at V and 8 bases at J, with 16 bases between the two ends. For the CDR3, the DNA is TGTGCCAGCAGCCGCCTAGAGGAGTTTCATGAGCAGTTCTTC. Encoded protein: CASSRLEEFHEQFF.

The rearrangement uses TRBV20-1 and TRBJ1-5; 8 bases align to TRBD1. The CDR3 totals 16 residues. V was clipped by 1 base and J by 0 bases; unmatched bases: 5. Germline CDR1 and CDR2: DFQATT and SNEGSKA (reference sequence). Here the CDR3 DNA reads TGCAGTGCTAGAGTCAGGGGGCGACTTAGCAATCAGCCCCAGCATTTT. Encoded protein: CSARVRGRLSNQPQHF.

The V and J genes are TRBV6-1 and TRBJ1-5, with TRBD1 matching 7 bases. The V gene's germline CDR1 is MNHNS and CDR2 SASEGT. With 7 bases clipped from V and 2 bases from J, the junction kept 5 bases outside the gene matches. The CDR3 has 14 amino acids. The CDR3 nucleotides are TGTGCCAGCAAGGGGGCGGGCGGCAATCAGCCCCAGCATTTT. This sequence encodes CASKGAGGNQPQHF.

The CDR3 region is CASSPGTFDQPQHF. DNA of the CDR3: TGCGCCAGCAGCCCCGGGACCTTTGATCAGCCCCAGCATTTT. The V and J genes are TRBV4-1 and TRBJ1-5; weak D call: TRBD1 (5 bases). V lost 4 bases, J lost 5 bases, and 12 bases lay in between. The CDR3 length is 14 residues. CDR1 MGHRA and CDR2 YSYEKL come from the germline V gene.

This clonotype was detected ten times or more. The rearrangement links TRBV14 to TRBJ1-1; 11 nucleotides match TRBD1. Germline values: CDR1 SGHDN, CDR2 FVKESK. The V segment lost 3 bases and the J segment 11 bases; nucleotides outside the gene matches: 5. The CDR3 length is 13 residues. CDR3 DNA sequence: TGTGCCAGCAGCCAGGACAGGGGGCGTCCGGCTTTCTTT. It translates to CASSQDRGRPAFF.

The J gene is TRBJ2-5, the V gene TRBV30; D remains ambiguous. The ends were cut back, 3 bases at V and 5 bases at J, with 13 bases in the middle. CDR1 and CDR2 (germline): GTSNPN, SVGIG (reference sequence). CDR3 size: 13 residues. The CDR3 region is CAWSFGTRETQYF. The CDR3 nucleotides are TGTGCCTGGAGCTTTGGTACGAGGGAGACCCAGTACTTC.

J is TRBJ2-1 and V is TRBV12-3 or TRBV12-4, with D tentatively TRBD2 (5 bases). Trimming removed 8 bases at V and 8 bases at J, with 13 bases between. The CDR3 runs to 12 residues. The chain's CDR3 is CASGPGSDEQFF. CDR3 DNA sequence: TGTGCCAGCGGCCCGGGATCTGATGAGCAGTTCTTC.

The chain links TRBV7-9 to TRBJ2-7, with D tentatively TRBD1 (5 bases). CDR3 size: 12 residues. Germline V CDR1 and CDR2: SEHNR, FQNEAQ (reference sequence). The ends were cut back, 6 bases at V and 2 bases at J, with 8 bases in the middle. CDR3 amino acids: CASSDSTYEQYF. CDR3 sequence (DNA): TGTGCCAGCAGTGACAGCACCTACGAGCAGTACTTC.

The chain has TRBV18 and TRBJ1-5; tentative D call: TRBD1 (5 bases). The CDR3 extends over 15 amino acids. Trimming cost V 0 bases and J 3 bases, with 9 bases left between them. Germline CDR1 is KGHSH and CDR2 is LQKENI. The CDR3: CASSPPGEFNQPQHF. The DNA for the CDR3 is TGTGCCAGCTCACCACCGGGGGAATTCAATCAGCCCCAGCATTTT.

There are a few counts of this clonotype. The chain is built from TRBV29-1 and TRBJ2-5, with TRBD1 matching over 8 bases. This CDR3 is 14 amino acids long. Trimming cost V 7 bases and J 7 bases; bases outside gene matches: 14. Per the germline V gene, CDR1 is SQVTM and CDR2 is ANQGSEA. The CDR3 sequence: CSGRRTGSWGTQYF. The CDR3 region has the DNA TGCAGCGGCCGGAGGACAGGGAGCTGGGGGACCCAGTACTTC.

V usage is TRBV3-1 and J usage is TRBJ2-1, with 9 bases aligning to TRBD2. V lost 7 bases to trimming and J lost 9 bases; unmatched junction nucleotides: 10. The CDR3 spans 14 residues. CDR1 and CDR2 (germline): LGHDT, YNNKEL (reference sequence). As DNA, the CDR3 is TGTGCCAGCACCGGGACTAGCACAAACACTGAGCAGTTCTTC. Translated, it gives CASTGTSTNTEQFF.

This clonotype came up many times. V and J are TRBV7-9 and TRBJ1-4; D not certain. Between the trimmed V and J ends, which lost 5 bases and 8 bases, there was a span of 6 bases. CDR3 length: 11 residues. The germline V gene encodes CDR1 SEHNR and CDR2 FQNEAQ (reference sequence). The CDR3 protein is CASSRTEKLFF. As DNA, the CDR3 is TGTGCCAGCAGCCGAACCGAAAAACTGTTTTTT.

This clonotype came up a few times. The V gene is TRBV18, the J gene TRBJ1-6, with 7 bases fitting TRBD1. Losses at the gene ends were 4 bases for V and 9 bases for J; bases not matched to a gene: 6. The CDR3 has 14 amino acids. Germline CDR1 reads KGHSH; CDR2 reads LQKENI. This chain's CDR3 is CASSLGQARSPLHF. The DNA of the CDR3 is TGTGCCAGCTCACTCGGACAGGCTCGTTCACCCCTCCACTTT.

A note on this clonotype: One end of the junction does not line up with germline, which may come from a read error. J is TRBJ2-5 and V is TRBV5-5; 8 bases line up with TRBD1. CDR1 and CDR2 from the germline V gene are SGHKS and YYEKEE (reference sequence). The CDR3 runs to 13 residues. The DNA for the CDR3 is TGTGCCAGCAGCTTGGGGGACAGGATCTGGGAGAACTTC. It encodes CASSLGDRIWENF.

The chain recombines TRBV2 with TRBJ2-6; D is ambiguous. Germline V gene sequence: CDR1 SNHLY, CDR2 FYNNEI. The CDR3 has 14 amino acids. V was shortened by 8 bases and J by 1 base, with 9 bases between the two germline ends. CDR3 region: CASQTESGANVLTF. CDR3 DNA: TGTGCCAGCCAAACTGAGTCTGGGGCCAACGTCCTGACTTTC.

In its sample, this clonotype was seen a few times. The chain has TRBV11-2 and TRBJ2-1; 8 nucleotides agree with TRBD2. The CDR3 extends over 11 amino acids. Trimming removed 4 bases from V and 12 bases from J; junction bases left unmatched: 2. CDR1 is SGHAT, CDR2 FQNNGV, per germline. The CDR3 region has the DNA TGTGCCAGCAGCTACACTAGCGGGCAGTTCTTC. As protein: CASSYTSGQFF.

This clonotype came up many times. The V call is TRBV20-1, the J call TRBJ2-1, with D possibly TRBD2 on 5 matching bases. Germline V gene data show CDR1 as DFQATT and CDR2 as SNEGSKA (reference sequence). This CDR3 spans 12 amino acids. Trimming removed 3 bases at V and 9 bases at J, with 12 bases between. CDR3 amino acids: CSASSGPIEQFF. The CDR3 bases are TGCAGTGCTAGCAGCGGTCCCATTGAGCAGTTCTTC.

This clonotype was counted a few times. The chain has TRBV24-1 and TRBJ2-1; possible D gene TRBD1, 5 bases. The CDR3 totals 13 residues. The germline V gene has CDR1 KGHDR and CDR2 SFDVKD. Trimming pared 7 bases from V and 5 bases from J, leaving 11 bases between. The CDR3 here is CATRGRGNNEQFF. The CDR3 DNA is TGTGCCACCAGGGGGCGCGGCAACAATGAGCAGTTCTTC.

This clonotype was counted ten times or more. The chain couples TRBV4-1 to TRBJ2-5; TRBD2 aligns across 7 bases. Germline V gene data show CDR1 as MGHRA and CDR2 as YSYEKL. CDR3 length: 14 residues. Unmatched junction bases numbered 4, after V lost 1 base and J lost 5 bases. The CDR3 is CASSQAGGPETQYF. The CDR3 coding sequence is TGCGCCAGCAGCCAAGCGGGAGGTCCCGAGACCCAGTACTTC.

In DNA, the CDR3 is TGTGCCAGCAGTGAAGGGAATATGAACACTGAAGCTTTCTTT. This codes for CASSEGNMNTEAFF. The V and J genes are TRBV2 and TRBJ1-1; D ambiguous. The germline gives CDR1 SNHLY, CDR2 FYNNEI. The germline V and J ends were trimmed by 1 base and 0 bases, with 6 bases remaining between them. The CDR3 totals 14 residues.

This clonotype was seen a handful of times. The chain recombines TRBV6-5 with TRBJ1-1; D gene ambiguous. Germline loops: CDR1 MNHEY, CDR2 SVGAGI. V gave up 7 bases and J gave up 8 bases, with 17 bases separating them. This CDR3 is built from 13 residues. The chain's CDR3 is CASKPRWEDEAFF. The CDR3 coding sequence is TGTGCCAGCAAGCCAAGGTGGGAGGACGAAGCTTTCTTT.